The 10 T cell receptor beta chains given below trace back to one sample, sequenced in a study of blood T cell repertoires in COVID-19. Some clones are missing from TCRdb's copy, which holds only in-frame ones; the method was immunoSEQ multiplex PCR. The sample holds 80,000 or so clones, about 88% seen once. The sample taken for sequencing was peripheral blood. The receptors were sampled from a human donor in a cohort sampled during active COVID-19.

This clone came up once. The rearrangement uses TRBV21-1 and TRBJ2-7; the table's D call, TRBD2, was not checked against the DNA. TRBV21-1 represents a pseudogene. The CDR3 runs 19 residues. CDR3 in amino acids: CASSKCSGPGARENYEQYF. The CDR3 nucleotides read TGTGCCAGCAGCAAATGTAGTGGACCGGGAGCCAGGGAGAACTACGAGCAGTACTTC.

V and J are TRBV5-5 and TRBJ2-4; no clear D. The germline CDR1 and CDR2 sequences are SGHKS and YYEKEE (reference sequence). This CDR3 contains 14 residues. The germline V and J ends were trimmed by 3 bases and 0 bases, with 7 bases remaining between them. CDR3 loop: CASSSGLAKNIQYF. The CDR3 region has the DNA TGTGCCAGCAGCTCAGGTCTAGCCAAAAACATTCAGTACTTC. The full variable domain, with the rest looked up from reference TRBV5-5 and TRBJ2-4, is DAGVTQSPTHLIKTRGQQVTLRCSPISGHKSVSWYQQVLGQGPQFIFQYYEKEERGRGNFPDRFSARQFPNYSSELNVNALLLGDSALYLCASSSGLAKNIQYFGAGTRLSVL.

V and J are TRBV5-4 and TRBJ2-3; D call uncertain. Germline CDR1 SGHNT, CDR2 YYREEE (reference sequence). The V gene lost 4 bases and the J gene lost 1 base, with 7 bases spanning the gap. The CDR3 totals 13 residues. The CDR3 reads CASSRYRTDTQYF. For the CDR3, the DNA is TGTGCCAGCAGCCGTTATCGCACAGATACGCAGTATTTT.

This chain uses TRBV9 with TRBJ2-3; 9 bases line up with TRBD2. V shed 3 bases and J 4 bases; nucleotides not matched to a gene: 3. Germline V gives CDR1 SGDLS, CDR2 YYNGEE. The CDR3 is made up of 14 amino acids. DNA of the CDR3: TGTGCCAGCAGCGCCCAGCGGGGGGCAGATACGCAGTATTTT. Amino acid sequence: CASSAQRGADTQYF.

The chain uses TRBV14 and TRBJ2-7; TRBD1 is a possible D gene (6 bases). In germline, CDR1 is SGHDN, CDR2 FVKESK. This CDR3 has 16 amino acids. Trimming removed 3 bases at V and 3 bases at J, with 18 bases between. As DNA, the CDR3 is TGTGCCAGCAGCCAGGTCCCCGGATCAGGGGTCTACGAGCAGTACTTC. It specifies CASSQVPGSGVYEQYF. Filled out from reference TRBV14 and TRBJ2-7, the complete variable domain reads EAGVTQFPSHSVIEKGQTVTLRCDPISGHDNLYWYRRVMGKEIKFLLHFVKESKQDESGMPNNRFLAERTGGTYSTLKVQPAELEDSGVYFCASSQVPGSGVYEQYFGPGTRLTVT.

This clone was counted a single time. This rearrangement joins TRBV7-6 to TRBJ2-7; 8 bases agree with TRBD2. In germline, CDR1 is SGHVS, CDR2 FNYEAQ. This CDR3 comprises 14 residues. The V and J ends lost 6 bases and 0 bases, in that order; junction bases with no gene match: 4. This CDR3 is CASSHGTSSYEQYF. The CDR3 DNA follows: TGTGCCAGCAGTCACGGGACTAGCTCCTACGAGCAGTACTTC.

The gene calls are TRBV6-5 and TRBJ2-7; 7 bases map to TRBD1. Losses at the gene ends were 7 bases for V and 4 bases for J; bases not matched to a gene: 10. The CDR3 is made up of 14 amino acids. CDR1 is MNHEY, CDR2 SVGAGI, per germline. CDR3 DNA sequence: TGTGCCAGCACCGCGACAGGGCGATTTTACGAGCAGTACTTC. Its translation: CASTATGRFYEQYF.

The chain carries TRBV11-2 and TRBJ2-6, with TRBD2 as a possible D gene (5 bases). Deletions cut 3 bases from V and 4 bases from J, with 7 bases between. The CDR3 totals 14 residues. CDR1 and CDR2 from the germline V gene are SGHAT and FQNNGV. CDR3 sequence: CASSFLAGANVLTF. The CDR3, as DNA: TGTGCCAGCAGCTTCTTAGCGGGGGCCAACGTCCTGACTTTC. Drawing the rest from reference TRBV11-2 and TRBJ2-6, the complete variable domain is EAGVAQSPRYKIIEKRQSVAFWCNPISGHATLYWYQQILGQGPKLLIQFQNNGVVDDSQLPKDRFSAERLKGVDSTLKIQPAKLEDSAVYLCASSFLAGANVLTFGAGSRLTVL.

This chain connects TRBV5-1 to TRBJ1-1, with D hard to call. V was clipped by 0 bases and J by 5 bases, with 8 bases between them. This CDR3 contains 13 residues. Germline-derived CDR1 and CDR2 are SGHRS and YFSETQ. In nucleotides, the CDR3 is TGCGCCAGCAGCTTGGCGACTCAAACTGAAGCTTTCTTT. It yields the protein CASSLATQTEAFF. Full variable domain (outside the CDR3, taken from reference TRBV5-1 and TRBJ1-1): KAGVTQTPRYLIKTRGQQVTLSCSPISGHRSVSWYQQTPGQGLQFLFEYFSETQRNKGNFPGRFSGRQFSNSRSEMNVSTLELGDSALYLCASSLATQTEAFFGQGTRLTVV.

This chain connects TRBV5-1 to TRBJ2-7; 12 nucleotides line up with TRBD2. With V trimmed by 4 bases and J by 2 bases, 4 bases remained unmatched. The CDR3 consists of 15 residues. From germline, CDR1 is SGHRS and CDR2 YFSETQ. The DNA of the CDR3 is TGCGCCAGCAGCGTGACTAGCGGGAGTACCTACGAGCAGTACTTC. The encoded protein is CASSVTSGSTYEQYF.